Sequencing of this TCR beta chain was carried out in a study of TIL therapy for anti-PD-1-resistant metastatic lung cancer. Whole-study context: Half of patients were current or former smokers. By whole-exome sequencing, median non-synonymous tumor mutation burden was roughly 1.4 mutations per megabase.

The table lists this clone with a few counts. No antigen is known for it. Regarding time point: pre-treatment sample, taken before nivolumab and TIL therapy. Most excised metastases sampled were pleural nodules or supraclavicular lymph nodes. This was the immunoSEQ v3 assay. Survey-level samples got 2 million to 2.5 million read pairs; deep-level samples got roughly 5-6.5 million. The repertoire was sequenced with immunoSEQ multiplex PCR; TCRdb's copy has only in-frame clones and lacks some. In the table there are about 25,000 clones, 72% of which are singletons. Study outcomes and limitations: Patients were highly selected, enriched for treatment-naive, never-smoker and oncogene-addicted cases.

The receptor was derived from a person aged 25 to 85 with non-small cell lung cancer. The starting material was tumor tissue, obtained at baseline.

The CDR3 is CASSLGTGSISYEQYF. CDR3 DNA sequence: TGCGCCAGCAGCTTGGGGACAGGGTCGATTTCCTACGAGCAGTACTTC. V and J are TRBV5-1 and TRBJ2-7; 8 nucleotides match TRBD1. V lost 0 bases to trimming and J lost 1 base; unmatched junction nucleotides: 6. The CDR3 is made up of 16 amino acids. Germline assignment: CDR1 SGHRS and CDR2 YFSETQ.